These 3 T cell receptor beta chains came from one sample sequenced in a study of shared clonotypes between healthy human individuals (TCRdb year 2020). Libraries were prepared through the immunoSEQ multiplex PCR assay. The table was pulled from immuneACCESS by TCRdb, which kept in-frame rearrangements only. Such tables lose some clones; where checked, under half of the loss comes from unresolved V genes, and the rest has no known cause. The sample includes about 510,000 clones, with less than 85% observed a single time. The top ten clones comprise 10% to 15% of the sample. Sequencing was carried out using PBMCs. The receptors stem from a woman between 40 and 55 years old in good health. Some clones in this sample may be carry-over from other donors' samples.

The chain links TRBV7-3 to TRBJ2-2; D is possibly TRBD1 (6 bases). V lost 4 bases to trimming and J lost 5 bases, with 20 bases between them. This CDR3 is built from 17 residues. From germline, CDR1 is SGHTA and CDR2 FQGTGA. The CDR3 DNA follows: TGTGCCAGCAGCTCCGAGCCTCCCGGGACACCAACCGGGGAGCTGTTTTTT. This encodes CASSSEPPGTPTGELFF.

This chain links TRBV15 with TRBJ2-7; TRBD2 matches 10 bases. J was trimmed by 7 bases and V by 2 bases; bases with no gene match: 14. This CDR3 region has 17 residues. Germline loops: CDR1 LNHNV, CDR2 YYDKDF (reference sequence). The CDR3 here is CATSRLGGSGRAREQYF. The CDR3 DNA follows: TGTGCCACCAGCAGACTCGGAGGGAGCGGGAGGGCTCGTGAGCAGTACTTC.

The V gene is TRBV4-1, the J gene TRBJ2-4; D gene unclear. This CDR3 comprises 15 residues. With 0 bases removed from V and 1 base from J, the gap between germline ends came to 7 bases. Germline CDR1 MGHRA, CDR2 YSYEKL. CDR3: CASSQDQQAKNIQYF. The CDR3 bases are TGCGCCAGCAGCCAAGATCAACAGGCCAAAAACATTCAGTACTTC.